This TCR beta chain is drawn from a study of cytomegalovirus exposure and HLA in healthy donors. As regards this clone: Its antigen is undetermined.

Notes on the study in general: Indistinguishable V segments, including TRBV6-2 and TRBV6-3, were excluded. Later on, an analysis showed TCR association rates differing by HLA locus, with DRB1 the most and HLA-C the fewest. CMV serostatus alone was available as immune exposure information. TCR beta sequences reportedly predicted the HLA-A and HLA-B alleles of most subjects accurately.

The CDR3 runs 15 residues. CDR1 SGHTA and CDR2 FQGTGA come from the germline V gene. The junction had 5 bases not matched to a gene; V was cut back by 6 bases and J by 0 bases. PCR involved 60 Vbeta and 13 Jbeta primers. The table came from immunoSEQ multiplex PCR; TCRdb's copy has only in-frame clones and leaves some out. The table records about 140,000 clones, about four fifths of them present only once. Sequenced sample: PBMCs. The receptor comes from a middle-aged man in good health and CMV-seropositive. The rearrangement links TRBV7-3 to TRBJ2-1, with TRBD1 matching over 7 bases. CDR3 protein: CASSLDRDSYNEQFF. As DNA, the CDR3 is TGTGCCAGCAGTTTAGACAGGGACTCCTACAATGAGCAGTTCTTC. The variable domain in full, completed from reference TRBV7-3 and TRBJ2-1, reads GAGVSQTPSNKVTEKGKYVELRCDPISGHTALYWYRQSLGQGPEFLIYFQGTGAADDSGLPNDRFFAVRPEGSVSTLKIQRTERGDSAVYLCASSLDRDSYNEQFFGPGTRLTVL.